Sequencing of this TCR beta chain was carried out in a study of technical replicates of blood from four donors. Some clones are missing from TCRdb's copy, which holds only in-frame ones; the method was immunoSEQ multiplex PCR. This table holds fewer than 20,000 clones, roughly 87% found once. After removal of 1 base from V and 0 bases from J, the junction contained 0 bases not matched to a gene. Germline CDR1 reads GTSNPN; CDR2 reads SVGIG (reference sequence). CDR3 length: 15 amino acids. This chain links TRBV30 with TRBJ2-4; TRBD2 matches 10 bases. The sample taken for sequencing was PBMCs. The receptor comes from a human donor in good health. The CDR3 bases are TGTGCCTGGAGTGGACTAGCGGGAGCCAAAAACATTCAGTACTTC. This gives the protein CAWSGLAGAKNIQYF.